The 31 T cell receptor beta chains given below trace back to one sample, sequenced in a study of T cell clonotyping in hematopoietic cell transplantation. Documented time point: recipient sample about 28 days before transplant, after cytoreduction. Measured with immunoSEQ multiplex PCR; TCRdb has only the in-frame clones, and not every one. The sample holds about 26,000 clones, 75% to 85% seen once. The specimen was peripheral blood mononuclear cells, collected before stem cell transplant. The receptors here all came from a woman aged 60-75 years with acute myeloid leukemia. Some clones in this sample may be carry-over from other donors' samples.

This CDR3 reads CASSPPGSGNTIYF. CDR3 sequence (DNA): TGTGCCAGCAGCCCCCCGGGCTCTGGAAACACCATATATTTT. J is TRBJ1-3 and V is TRBV13; no clear D. This CDR3 is built from 14 residues. V gave up 5 bases and J gave up 0 bases, with 8 bases separating them. The germline V gene has CDR1 PRHDT and CDR2 FYEKMQ (reference sequence).

CDR3 region: CASSPGRDIEQYF. The CDR3 DNA reads TGTGCCAGCAGCCCCGGTAGGGACATCGAGCAGTACTTC. This chain joins TRBV7-6 and TRBJ2-7, with D maybe TRBD1 (6 bases). V lost 5 bases, J lost 6 bases, and 14 bases lay in between. Germline CDR1 reads SGHVS; CDR2 reads FNYEAQ. This CDR3 is 13 amino acids long.

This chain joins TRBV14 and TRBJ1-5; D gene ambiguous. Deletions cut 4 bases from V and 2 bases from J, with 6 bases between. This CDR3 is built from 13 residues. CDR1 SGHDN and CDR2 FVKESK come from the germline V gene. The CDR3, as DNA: TGTGCCAGCAGCCCGGCGGGCAATCAGCCCCAGCATTTT. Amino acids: CASSPAGNQPQHF. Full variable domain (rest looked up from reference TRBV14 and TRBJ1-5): EAGVTQFPSHSVIEKGQTVTLRCDPISGHDNLYWYRRVMGKEIKFLLHFVKESKQDESGMPNNRFLAERTGGTYSTLKVQPAELEDSGVYFCASSPAGNQPQHFGDGTRLSIL.

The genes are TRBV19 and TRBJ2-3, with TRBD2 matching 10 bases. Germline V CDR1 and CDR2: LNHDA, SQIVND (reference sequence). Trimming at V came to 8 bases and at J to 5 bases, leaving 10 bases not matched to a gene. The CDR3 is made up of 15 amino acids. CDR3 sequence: CASGVGLAGEDTQYF. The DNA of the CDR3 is TGTGCCAGTGGGGTCGGGCTAGCGGGGGAAGATACGCAGTATTTT.

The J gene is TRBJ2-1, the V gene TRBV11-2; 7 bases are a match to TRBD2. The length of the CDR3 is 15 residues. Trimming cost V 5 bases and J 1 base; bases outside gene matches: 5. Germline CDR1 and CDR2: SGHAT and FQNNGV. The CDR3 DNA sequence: TGTGCCAGCAGCCCTAGACTAGCATCCTACAATGAGCAGTTCTTC. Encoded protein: CASSPRLASYNEQFF.

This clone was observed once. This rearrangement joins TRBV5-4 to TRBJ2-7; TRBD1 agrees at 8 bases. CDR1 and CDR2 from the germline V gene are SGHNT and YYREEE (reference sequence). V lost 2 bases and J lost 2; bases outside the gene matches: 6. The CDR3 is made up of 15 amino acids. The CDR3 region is CASSFRDRPTYEQYF. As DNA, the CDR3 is TGTGCCAGCAGCTTCCGGGACAGGCCAACCTACGAGCAGTACTTC. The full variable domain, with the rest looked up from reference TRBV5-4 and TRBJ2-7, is ETGVTQSPTHLIKTRGQQVTLRCSSQSGHNTVSWYQQALGQGPQFIFQYYREEENGRGNFPPRFSGLQFPNYSSELNVNALELDDSALYLCASSFRDRPTYEQYFGPGTRLTVT.

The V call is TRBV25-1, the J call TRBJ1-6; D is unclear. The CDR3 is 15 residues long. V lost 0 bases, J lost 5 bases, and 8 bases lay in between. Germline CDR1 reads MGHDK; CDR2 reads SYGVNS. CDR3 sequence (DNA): TGTGCCAGCAGTGAATACGGACTGAATAATTCACCCCTCCACTTT. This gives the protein CASSEYGLNNSPLHF.

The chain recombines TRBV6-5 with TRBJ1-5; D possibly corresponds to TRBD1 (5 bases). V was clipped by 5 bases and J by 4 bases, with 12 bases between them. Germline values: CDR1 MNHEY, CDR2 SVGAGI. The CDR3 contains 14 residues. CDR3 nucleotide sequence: TGTGCCAGCAGTCCGGGGACTTTTAATCAGCCCCAGCATTTT. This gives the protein CASSPGTFNQPQHF.

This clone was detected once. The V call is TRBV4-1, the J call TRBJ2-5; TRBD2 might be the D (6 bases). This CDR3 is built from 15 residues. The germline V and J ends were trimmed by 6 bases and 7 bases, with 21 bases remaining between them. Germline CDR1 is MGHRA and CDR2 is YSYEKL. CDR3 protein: CASRKGPEGWGTQYF. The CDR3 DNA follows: TGCGCCAGCAGAAAGGGCCCGGAGGGTTGGGGGACCCAGTACTTC.

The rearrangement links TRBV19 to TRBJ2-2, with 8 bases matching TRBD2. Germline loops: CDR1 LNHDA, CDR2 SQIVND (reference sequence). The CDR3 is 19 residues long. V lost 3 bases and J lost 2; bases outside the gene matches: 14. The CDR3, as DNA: TGTGCCAGTAGTATTTTGTGGGAGCGGGAGCTCCGTAACACCGGGGAGCTGTTTTTT. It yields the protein CASSILWERELRNTGELFF.

CDR3 coding DNA: TGCAGTGCTAGAGTTGGGACCCAGTACTTC. Translated: CSARVGTQYF. The genes are TRBV20-1 and TRBJ2-5, with D uncertain. CDR1 and CDR2 from the germline V gene are DFQATT and SNEGSKA (reference sequence). V was pared by 1 base and J by 7 bases, with 4 bases between. This CDR3 contains 10 residues.

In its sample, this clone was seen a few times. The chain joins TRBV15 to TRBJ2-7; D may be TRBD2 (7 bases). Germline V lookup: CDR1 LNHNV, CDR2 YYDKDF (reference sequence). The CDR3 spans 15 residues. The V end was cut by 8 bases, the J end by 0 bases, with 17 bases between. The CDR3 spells CATHPGGPSSYEQYF. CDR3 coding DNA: TGTGCCACCCACCCCGGGGGGCCCAGCTCCTACGAGCAGTACTTC.

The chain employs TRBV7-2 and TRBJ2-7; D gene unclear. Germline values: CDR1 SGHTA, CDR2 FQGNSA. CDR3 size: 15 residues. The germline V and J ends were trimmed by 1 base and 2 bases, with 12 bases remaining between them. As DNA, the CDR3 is TGTGCCAGCAGCTTAGGCTTCGGGTCCACCTACGAGCAGTACTTC. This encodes CASSLGFGSTYEQYF.

The CDR3 nucleotides are TGCGCCAGCAGCCCGGGACTAGCGGGGTTCGGGGAGCTGTTTTTT. This gives the protein CASSPGLAGFGELFF. V is TRBV4-1 and J is TRBJ2-2, with 13 bases that match TRBD2. The CDR3 totals 15 residues. V was clipped by 4 bases and J by 7 bases; unmatched bases: 3. The V gene's germline CDR1 is MGHRA and CDR2 YSYEKL.

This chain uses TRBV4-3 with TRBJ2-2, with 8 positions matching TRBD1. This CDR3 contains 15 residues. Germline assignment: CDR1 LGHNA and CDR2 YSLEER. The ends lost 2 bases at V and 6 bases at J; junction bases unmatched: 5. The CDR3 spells CASSQRQGWAGELFF. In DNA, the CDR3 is TGCGCCAGCAGCCAAAGACAGGGGTGGGCCGGGGAGCTGTTTTTT.

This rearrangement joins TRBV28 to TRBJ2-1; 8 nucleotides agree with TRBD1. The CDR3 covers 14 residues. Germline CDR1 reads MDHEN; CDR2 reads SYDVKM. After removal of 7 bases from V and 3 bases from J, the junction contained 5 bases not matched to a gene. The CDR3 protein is CASMDREIYNEQFF. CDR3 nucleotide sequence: TGTGCCAGCATGGACAGGGAAATCTACAATGAGCAGTTCTTC.

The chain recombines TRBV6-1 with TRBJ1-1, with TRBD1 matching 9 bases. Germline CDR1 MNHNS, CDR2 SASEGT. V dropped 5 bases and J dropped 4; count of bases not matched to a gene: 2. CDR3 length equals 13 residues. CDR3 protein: CASSWDRVTEAFF. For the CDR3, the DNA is TGTGCCAGCAGTTGGGACAGGGTCACTGAAGCTTTCTTT.

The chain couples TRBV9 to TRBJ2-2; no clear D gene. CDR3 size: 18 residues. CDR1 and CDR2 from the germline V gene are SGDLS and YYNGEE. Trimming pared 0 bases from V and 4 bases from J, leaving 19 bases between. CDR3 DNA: TGTGCCAGCAGCGTAGATATAGATGGGCGGTTAACCACCGGGGAGCTGTTTTTT. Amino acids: CASSVDIDGRLTTGELFF.

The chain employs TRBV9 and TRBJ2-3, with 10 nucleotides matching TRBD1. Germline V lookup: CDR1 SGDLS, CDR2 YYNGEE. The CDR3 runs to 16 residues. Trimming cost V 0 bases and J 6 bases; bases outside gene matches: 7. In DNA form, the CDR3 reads TGTGCCAGCAGCGTAGGGGGCGGGACAGGGGTGGATACGCAGTATTTT. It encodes CASSVGGGTGVDTQYF.

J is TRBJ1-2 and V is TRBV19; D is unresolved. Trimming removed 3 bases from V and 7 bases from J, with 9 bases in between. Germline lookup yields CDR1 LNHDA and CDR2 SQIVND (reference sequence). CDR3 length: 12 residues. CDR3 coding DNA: TGTGCCAGTAGTATTGGAGGTCGTGGCTACACCTTC. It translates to CASSIGGRGYTF.

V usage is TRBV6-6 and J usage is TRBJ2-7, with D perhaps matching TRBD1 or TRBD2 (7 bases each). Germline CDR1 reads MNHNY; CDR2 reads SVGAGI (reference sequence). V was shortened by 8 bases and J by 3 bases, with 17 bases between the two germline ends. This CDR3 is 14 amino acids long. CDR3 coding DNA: TGTGCCAGCCTTGGGGGGGACAGAGTCTACGAGCAGTACTTC. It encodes CASLGGDRVYEQYF.

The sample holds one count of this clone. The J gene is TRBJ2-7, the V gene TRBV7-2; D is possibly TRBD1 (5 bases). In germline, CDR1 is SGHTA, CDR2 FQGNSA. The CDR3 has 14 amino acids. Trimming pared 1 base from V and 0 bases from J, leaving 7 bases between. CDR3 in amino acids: CASSLGTTSYEQYF. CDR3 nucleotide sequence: TGTGCCAGCAGCTTAGGGACAACCTCCTACGAGCAGTACTTC.

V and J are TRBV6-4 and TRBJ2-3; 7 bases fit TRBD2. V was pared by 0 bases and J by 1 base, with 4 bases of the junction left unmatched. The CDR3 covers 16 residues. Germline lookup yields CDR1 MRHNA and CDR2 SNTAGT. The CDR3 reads CASSDSPSGGTDTQYF. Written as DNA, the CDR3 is TGTGCCAGCAGTGACTCTCCTAGCGGAGGCACAGATACGCAGTATTTT.

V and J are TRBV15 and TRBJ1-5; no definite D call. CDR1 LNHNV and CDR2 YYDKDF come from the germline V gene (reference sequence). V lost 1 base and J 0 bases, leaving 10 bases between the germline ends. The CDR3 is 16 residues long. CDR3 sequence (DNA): TGTGCCACCAGCAGAGTGACGGGCTATAGCAATCAGCCCCAGCATTTT. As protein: CATSRVTGYSNQPQHF.

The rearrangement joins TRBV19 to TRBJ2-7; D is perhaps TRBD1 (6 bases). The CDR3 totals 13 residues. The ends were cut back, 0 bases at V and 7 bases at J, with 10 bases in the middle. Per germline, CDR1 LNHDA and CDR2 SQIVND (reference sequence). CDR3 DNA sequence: TGTGCCAGTAGTATAGAGGCCAGGGGTGAGCAGTACTTC. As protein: CASSIEARGEQYF. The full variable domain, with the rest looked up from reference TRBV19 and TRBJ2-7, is DGGITQSPKYLFRKEGQNVTLSCEQNLNHDAMYWYRQDPGQGLRLIYYSQIVNDFQKGDIAEGYSVSREKKESFPLTVTSAQKNPTAFYLCASSIEARGEQYFGPGTRLTVT.

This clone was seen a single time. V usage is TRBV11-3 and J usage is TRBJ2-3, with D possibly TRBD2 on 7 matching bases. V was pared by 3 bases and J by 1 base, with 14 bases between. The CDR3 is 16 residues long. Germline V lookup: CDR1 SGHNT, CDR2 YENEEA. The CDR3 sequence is CASSLRQGRGTDTQYF. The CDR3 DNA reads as TGTGCCAGCAGCTTGCGGCAGGGGAGGGGCACAGATACGCAGTATTTT.

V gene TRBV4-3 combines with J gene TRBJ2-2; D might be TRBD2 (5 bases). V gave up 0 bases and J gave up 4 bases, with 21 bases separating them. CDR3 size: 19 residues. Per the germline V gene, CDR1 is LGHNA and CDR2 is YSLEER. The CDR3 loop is CASSQELRGWAQVTGELFF. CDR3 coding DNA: TGCGCCAGCAGCCAAGAGCTGCGCGGGTGGGCCCAGGTCACCGGGGAGCTGTTTTTT.

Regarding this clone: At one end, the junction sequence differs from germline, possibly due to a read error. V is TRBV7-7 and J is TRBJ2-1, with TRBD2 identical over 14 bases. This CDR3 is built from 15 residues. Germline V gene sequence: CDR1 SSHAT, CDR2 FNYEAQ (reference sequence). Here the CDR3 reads CASSPGLAGADEQFF. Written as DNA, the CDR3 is TGTGCTAGCAGCCCGGGACTAGCGGGAGCGGATGAGCAGTTCTTC.

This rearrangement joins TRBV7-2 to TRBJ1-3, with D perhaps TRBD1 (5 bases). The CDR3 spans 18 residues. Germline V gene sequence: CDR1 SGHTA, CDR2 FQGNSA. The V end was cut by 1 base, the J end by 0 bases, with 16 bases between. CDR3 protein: CASSLGVGGISSGNTIYF. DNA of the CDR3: TGTGCCAGCAGCTTAGGAGTTGGGGGGATAAGCTCTGGAAACACCATATATTTT.

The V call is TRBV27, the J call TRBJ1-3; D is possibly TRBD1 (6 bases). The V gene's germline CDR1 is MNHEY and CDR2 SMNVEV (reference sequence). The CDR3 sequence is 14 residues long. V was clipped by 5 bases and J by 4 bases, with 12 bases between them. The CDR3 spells CASSGGTYGNTIYF. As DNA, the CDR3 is TGTGCCAGCAGTGGCGGGACATACGGAAACACCATATATTTT.

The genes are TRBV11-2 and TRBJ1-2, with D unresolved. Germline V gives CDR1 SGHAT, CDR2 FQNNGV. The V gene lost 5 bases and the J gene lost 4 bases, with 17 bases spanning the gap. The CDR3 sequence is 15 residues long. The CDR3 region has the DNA TGTGCCAGCAGCACGCAGCCGGGAGTATTCTATGGCTACACCTTC. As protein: CASSTQPGVFYGYTF.